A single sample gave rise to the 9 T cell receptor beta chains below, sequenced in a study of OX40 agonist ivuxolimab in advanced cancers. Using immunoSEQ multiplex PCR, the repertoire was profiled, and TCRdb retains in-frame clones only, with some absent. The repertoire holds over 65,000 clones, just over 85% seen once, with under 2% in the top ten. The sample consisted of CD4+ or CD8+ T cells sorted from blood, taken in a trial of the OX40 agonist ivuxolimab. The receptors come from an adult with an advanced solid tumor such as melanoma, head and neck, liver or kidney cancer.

CDR3 nucleotide sequence: TGTGCCAGCAGGAGGATGGGGGGCACCGGGGAGCTGTTTTTT. Protein: CASRRMGGTGELFF. The genes are TRBV27 and TRBJ2-2; possibly TRBD2 for D (6 bases). Germline V gives CDR1 MNHEY, CDR2 SMNVEV (reference sequence). The CDR3 loop spans 14 amino acids. V lost 6 bases and J 4 bases, leaving 12 bases between the germline ends.

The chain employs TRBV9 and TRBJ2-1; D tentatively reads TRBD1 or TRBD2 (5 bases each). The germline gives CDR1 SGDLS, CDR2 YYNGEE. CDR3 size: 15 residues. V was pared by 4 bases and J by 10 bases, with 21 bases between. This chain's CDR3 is CASSPLGPTEGEQFF. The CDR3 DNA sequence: TGTGCCAGCAGCCCTCTTGGACCTACTGAGGGGGAGCAGTTCTTC.

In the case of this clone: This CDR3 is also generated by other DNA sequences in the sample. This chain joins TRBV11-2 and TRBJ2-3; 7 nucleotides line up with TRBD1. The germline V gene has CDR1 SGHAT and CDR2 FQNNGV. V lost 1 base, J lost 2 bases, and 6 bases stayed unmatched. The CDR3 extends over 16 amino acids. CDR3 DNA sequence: TGTGCCAGCAGCTTAGCAGGGGGACCTACCACAGATACGCAGTATTTT. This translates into CASSLAGGPTTDTQYF.

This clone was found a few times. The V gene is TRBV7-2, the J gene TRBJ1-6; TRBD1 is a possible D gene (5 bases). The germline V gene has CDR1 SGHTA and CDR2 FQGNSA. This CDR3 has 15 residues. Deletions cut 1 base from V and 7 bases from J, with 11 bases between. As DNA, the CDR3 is TGTGCCAGCAGCTTAGGGGCAGGGATGAATTCACCCCTCCACTTT. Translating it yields CASSLGAGMNSPLHF.

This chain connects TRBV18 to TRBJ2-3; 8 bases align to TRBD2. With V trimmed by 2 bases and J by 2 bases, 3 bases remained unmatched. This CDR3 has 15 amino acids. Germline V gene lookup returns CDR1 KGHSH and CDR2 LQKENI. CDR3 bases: TGTGCCAGCTCACCAGGCGGGGGGCCCACAGATACGCAGTATTTT. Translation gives CASSPGGGPTDTQYF.

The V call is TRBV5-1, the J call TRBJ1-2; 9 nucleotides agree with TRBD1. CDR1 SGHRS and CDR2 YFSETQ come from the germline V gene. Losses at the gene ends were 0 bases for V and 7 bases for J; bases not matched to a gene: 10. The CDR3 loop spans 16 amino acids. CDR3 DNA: TGCGCCAGCAGCTTGGCGGGACAGGGAGGTTCGCGTGGCTACACCTTC. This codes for CASSLAGQGGSRGYTF.

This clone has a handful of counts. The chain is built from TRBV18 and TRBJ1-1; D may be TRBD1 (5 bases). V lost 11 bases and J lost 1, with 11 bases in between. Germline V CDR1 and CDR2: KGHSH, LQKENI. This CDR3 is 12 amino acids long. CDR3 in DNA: TGTGCCGGAGCAGGGACGAACACTGAAGCTTTCTTT. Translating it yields CAGAGTNTEAFF.

In DNA form, the CDR3 reads TGTGCCAGCAGCGTAGCTGGCGGGGGGTACAATGAGCAGTTCTTC. Protein sequence: CASSVAGGGYNEQFF. V usage is TRBV9 and J usage is TRBJ2-1, with 8 bases identical to TRBD2. Trimming took 0 bases from V and 4 from J; bases not matched to a gene: 3. The length of the CDR3 is 15 residues. The V gene's germline CDR1 is SGDLS and CDR2 YYNGEE.

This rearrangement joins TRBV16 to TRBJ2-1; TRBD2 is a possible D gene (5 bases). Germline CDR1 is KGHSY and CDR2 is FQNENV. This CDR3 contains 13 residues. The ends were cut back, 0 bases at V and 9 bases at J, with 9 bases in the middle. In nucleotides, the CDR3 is TGTGCCAGCAGCCAATCTACGGCGGGTGAGCAGTTCTTC. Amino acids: CASSQSTAGEQFF.